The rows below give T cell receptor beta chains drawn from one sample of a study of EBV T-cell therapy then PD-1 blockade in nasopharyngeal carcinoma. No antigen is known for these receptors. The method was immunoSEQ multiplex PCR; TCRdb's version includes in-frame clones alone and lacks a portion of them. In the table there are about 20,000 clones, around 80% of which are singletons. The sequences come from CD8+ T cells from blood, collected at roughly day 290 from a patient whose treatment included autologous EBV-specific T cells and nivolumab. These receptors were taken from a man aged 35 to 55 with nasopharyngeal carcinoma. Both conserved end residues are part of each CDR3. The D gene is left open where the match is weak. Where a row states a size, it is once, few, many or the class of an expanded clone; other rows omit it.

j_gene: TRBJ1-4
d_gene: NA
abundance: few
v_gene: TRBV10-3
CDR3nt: TGTGCCATCAGTGAGTCGGGGCCGACTAATGAAAAACTGTTTTTT
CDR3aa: CAISESGPTNEKLFF

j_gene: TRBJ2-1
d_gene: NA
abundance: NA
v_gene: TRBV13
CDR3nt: TGTGCCAGCAGCTTAGGCCATGGAGGAGGCAATGAGCAGTTCTTC
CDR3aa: CASSLGHGGGNEQFF

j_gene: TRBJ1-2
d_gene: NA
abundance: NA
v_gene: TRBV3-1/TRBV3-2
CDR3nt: TGTGCCAGCAGCCAAGATGGGATCACCCTGGCCAACTATGGCTACACCTTC
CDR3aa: CASSQDGITLANYGYTF

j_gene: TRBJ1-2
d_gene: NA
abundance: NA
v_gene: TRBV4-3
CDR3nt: TGCGCCAGCAGCCAAGTCCAAGGACCGAACTATGGCTACACCTTC
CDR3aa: CASSQVQGPNYGYTF

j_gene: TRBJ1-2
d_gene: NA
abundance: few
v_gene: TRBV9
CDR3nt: TGTGCCACCGAAGAGTACTATGGCTACACCTTC
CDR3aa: CATEEYYGYTF

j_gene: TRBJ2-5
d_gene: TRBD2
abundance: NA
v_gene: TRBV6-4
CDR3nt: TGTGCCAGCAGTACCGGGACTAGCGGGGGAGGACAAGAGACCCAGTACTTC
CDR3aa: CASSTGTSGGGQETQYF

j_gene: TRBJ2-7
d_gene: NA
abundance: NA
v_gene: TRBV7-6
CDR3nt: TGTGCCAGCAGCATGGGACCGAACTACGAGCAGTACTTC
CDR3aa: CASSMGPNYEQYF

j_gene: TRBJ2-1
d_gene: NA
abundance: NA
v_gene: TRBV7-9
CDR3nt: TGTGCCAGCAGCTTCCGGGACTCCTCCTACAATGAGCAGTTCTTC
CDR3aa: CASSFRDSSYNEQFF

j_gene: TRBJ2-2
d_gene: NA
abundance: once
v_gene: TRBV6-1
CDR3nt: TGTGCCAGCAGTGAAGCTGACACCGGGGAGCTGTTTTTT
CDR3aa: CASSEADTGELFF

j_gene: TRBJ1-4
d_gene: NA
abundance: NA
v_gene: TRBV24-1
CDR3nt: TGTGCCACCAGTGCCCTTACAGGGAGGCTGTTTTTT
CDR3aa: CATSALTGRLFF

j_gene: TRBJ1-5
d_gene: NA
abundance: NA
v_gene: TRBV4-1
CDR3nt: TGCGCCAGCAGCCAAGTGGCGGCCAGTGATCAGCCCCAGCATTTT
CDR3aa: CASSQVAASDQPQHF

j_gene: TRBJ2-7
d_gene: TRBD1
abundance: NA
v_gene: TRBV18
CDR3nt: TGTGCCAGCTCACCTAACAGGGGGTTTAGCTCCTACGAGCAGTACTTC
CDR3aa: CASSPNRGFSSYEQYF

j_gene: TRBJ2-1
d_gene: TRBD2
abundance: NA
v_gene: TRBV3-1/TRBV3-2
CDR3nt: TGTGCCAGCAGCCAGGGTCCTCTAGCGGGGGCCGCCTACAATGAGCAGTTCTTC
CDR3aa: CASSQGPLAGAAYNEQFF

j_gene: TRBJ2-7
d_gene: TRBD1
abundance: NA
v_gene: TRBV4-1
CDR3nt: TGCGCCAGCAGCCCCGGACAGGGATCCTACGAGCAGTACTTC
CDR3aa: CASSPGQGSYEQYF

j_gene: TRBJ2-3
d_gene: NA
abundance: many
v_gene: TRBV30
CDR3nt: TGTGCCTGGAGCCGTTTGACAGATACGCAGTATTTT
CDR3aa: CAWSRLTDTQYF

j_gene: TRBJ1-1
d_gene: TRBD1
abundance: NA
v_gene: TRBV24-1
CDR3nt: TGTGCCACCAGTGAGTCTACAGGGGGCAACACTGAAGCTTTCTTT
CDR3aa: CATSESTGGNTEAFF

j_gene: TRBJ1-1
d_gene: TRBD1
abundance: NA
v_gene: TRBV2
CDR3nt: TGTGCCAGCGGGGACAGTTACACTGAAGCTTTCTTT
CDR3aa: CASGDSYTEAFF

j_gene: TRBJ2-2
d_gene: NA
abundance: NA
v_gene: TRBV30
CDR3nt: TGTGCCTGGAGTGTTGAAGGACTGGACACCGGGGAGCTGTTTTTT
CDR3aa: CAWSVEGLDTGELFF

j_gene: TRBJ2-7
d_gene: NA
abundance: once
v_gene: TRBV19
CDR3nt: TGTGCCAGTAGTATAGTACGCGCGACCTACGAGCAGTACTTC
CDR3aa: CASSIVRATYEQYF

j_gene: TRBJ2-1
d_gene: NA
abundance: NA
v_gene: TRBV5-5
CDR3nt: TGTGCCAGCAGCTGGGACCTCGGGGTCCGTGAGCAGTTCTTC
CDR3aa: CASSWDLGVREQFF

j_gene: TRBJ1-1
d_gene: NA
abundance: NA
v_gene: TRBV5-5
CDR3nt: TGTGCCAGCAGCTTAGGGGAGAACACTGAAGCTTTCTTT
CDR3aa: CASSLGENTEAFF

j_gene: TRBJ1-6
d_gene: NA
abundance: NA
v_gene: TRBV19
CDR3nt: TGTGCCAGTTCCGCATTATCAGGGAGCGGATCACCCCTCCACTTT
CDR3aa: CASSALSGSGSPLHF

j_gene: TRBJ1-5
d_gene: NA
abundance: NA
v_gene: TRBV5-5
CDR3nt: TGTGCCAGCAGCTTGACAGGGCTCCTGCCCAATCAGCCCCAGCATTTT
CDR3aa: CASSLTGLLPNQPQHF

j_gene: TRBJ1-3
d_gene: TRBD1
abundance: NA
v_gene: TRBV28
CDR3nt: TGTGCCAGCAGTTTGTCTAATCTGTATTGGGACAGGGAAAACACCATATATTTT
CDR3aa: CASSLSNLYWDRENTIYF

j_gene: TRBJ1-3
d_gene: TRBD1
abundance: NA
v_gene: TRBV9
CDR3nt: TGTGCCAGCAGCCCAACAGGGGGAGGAGGAAACACCATATATTTT
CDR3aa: CASSPTGGGGNTIYF

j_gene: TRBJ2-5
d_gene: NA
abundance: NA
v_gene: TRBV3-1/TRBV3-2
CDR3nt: TGTGCCAGCAGCCAAGAGGGAGGACAGACTAACATACAAGAGACCCAGTACTTC
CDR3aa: CASSQEGGQTNIQETQYF

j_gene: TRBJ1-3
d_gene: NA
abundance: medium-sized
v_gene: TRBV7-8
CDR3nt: TGTGCCAGCAGCTTAGATACCACTGGAAACACCATATATTTT
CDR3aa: CASSLDTTGNTIYF

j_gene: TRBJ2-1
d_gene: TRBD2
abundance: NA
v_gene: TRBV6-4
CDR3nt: TGTGCCAGCAGTGAGATAGCGGGGGGCTCCCATGAGCAGTTCTTC
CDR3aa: CASSEIAGGSHEQFF

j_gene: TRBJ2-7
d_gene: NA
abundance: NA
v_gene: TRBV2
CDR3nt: TGTGCCAGCAGACAGGGTGGGTACGAGCAGTACTTC
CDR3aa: CASRQGGYEQYF

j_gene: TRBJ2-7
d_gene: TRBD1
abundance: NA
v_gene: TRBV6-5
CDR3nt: TGTGCCAGCAGTTACTTCGGACAGGGGGCGGTCGAGCAGTACTTC
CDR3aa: CASSYFGQGAVEQYF

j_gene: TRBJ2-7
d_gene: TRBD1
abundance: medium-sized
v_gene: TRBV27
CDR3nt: TGTGCCAGCAGAATAGGGACAGGGGGTTACGAGCAGTACTTC
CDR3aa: CASRIGTGGYEQYF

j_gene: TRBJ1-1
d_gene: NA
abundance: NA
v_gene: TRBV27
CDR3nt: TGTGCCAGCAGTTTCGGGGGACACCTTGAAGCTTTCTTT
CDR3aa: CASSFGGHLEAFF

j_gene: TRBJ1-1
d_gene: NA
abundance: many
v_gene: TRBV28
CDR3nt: TGTGCCAGCAGTTTATTGGACAGCCTGAGCACTGAAGCTTTCTTT
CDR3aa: CASSLLDSLSTEAFF

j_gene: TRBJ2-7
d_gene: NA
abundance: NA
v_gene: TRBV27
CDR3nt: TGTGCCAGCAGTTTAGGCGGTCCGCAGTACTTC
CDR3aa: CASSLGGPQYF

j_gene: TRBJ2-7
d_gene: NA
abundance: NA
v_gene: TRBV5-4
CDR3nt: TGTGCCAGCAGCTCCCAGGGTTACTCCATAGACGAGCAGTACTTC
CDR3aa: CASSSQGYSIDEQYF

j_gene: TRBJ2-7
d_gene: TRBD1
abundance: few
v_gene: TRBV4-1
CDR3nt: TGCGCCAGCAGCCCGCGACAGGGGTCCTACGAGCAGTACTTC
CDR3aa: CASSPRQGSYEQYF

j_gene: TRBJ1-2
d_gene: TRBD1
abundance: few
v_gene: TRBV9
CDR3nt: TGTGCCAGCAGCACTAGCGGGCAGGGGGCAGGTGGCTACACCTTC
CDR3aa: CASSTSGQGAGGYTF

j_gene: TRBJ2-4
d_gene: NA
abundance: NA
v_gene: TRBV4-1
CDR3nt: TGCGCCAGCAGCCAATATCAGGGGCAAAACATTCAGTACTTC
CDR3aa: CASSQYQGQNIQYF

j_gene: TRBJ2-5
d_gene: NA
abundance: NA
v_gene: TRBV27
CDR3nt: TGTGCCAGCAGCCCCCGGGGCCTTCAGGAGACCCAGTACTTC
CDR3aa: CASSPRGLQETQYF

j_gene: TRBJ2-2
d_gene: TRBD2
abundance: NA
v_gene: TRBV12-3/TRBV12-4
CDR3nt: TGTGCCAGCAGTGGCGGGGGGGCCCCCTCGAGCTTTTTT
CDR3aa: CASSGGGAPSSFF

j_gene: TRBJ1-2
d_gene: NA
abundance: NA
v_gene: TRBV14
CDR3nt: TGTGCCAGCAGCCAACATGGAGCCGGGCTAAAAGGGGGCTACACCTTC
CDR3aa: CASSQHGAGLKGGYTF